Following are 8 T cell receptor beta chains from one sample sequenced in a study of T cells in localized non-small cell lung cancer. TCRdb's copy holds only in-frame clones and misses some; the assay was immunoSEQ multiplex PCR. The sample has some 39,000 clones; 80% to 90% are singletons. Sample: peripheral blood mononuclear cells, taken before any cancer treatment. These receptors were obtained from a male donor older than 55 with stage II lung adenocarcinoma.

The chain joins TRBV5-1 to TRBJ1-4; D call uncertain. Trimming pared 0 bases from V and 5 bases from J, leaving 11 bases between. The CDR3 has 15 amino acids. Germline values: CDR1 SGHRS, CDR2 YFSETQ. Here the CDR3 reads CASSLADTLNEKLFF. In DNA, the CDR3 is TGCGCCAGCAGCTTGGCCGACACCTTAAATGAAAAACTGTTTTTT.

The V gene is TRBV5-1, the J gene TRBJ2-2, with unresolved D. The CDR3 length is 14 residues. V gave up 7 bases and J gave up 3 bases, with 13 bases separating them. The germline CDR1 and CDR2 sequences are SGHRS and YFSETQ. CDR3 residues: CASYRTPDTGELFF. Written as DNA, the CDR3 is TGCGCCAGCTATCGGACCCCAGACACCGGGGAGCTGTTTTTT.

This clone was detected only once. This CDR3 is CASSSRGTGGNTIYF. The CDR3 DNA follows: TGTGCCAGCAGCTCCCGAGGGACGGGCGGAAACACCATATATTTT. The chain has TRBV7-8 and TRBJ1-3; TRBD1 is a possible D gene (5 bases). There are 15 residues in the CDR3. Trimming took off 4 bases at V and 4 bases at J, with 14 bases between the two ends. Germline CDR1 SGHVS, CDR2 FQNEAQ.

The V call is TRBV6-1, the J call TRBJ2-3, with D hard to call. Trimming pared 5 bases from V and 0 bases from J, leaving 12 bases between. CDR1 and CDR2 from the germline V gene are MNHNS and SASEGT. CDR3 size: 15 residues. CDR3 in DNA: TGTGCCAGCAGTACAAAGTGGGCTAGCACAGATACGCAGTATTTT. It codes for CASSTKWASTDTQYF.

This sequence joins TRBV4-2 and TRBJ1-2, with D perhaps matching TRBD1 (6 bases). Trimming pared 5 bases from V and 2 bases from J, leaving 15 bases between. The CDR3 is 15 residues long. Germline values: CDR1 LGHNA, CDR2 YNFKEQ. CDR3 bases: TGTGCCAGCAGCTCATCATGGACAGTCAACTATGGCTACACCTTC. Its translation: CASSSSWTVNYGYTF.

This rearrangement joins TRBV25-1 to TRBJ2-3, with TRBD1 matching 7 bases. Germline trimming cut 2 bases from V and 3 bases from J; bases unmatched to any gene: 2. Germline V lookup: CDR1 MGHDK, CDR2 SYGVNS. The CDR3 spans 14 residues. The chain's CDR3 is CASSERTGTDTQYF. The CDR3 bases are TGTGCCAGCAGTGAACGGACAGGAACAGATACGCAGTATTTT.

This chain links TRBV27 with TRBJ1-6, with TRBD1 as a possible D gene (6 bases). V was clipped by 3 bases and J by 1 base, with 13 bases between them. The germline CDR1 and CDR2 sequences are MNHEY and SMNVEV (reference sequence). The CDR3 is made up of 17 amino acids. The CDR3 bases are TGTGCCAGCAGTTTCGGCACACAGGGTTCCTATAATTCACCCCTCCACTTT. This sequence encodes CASSFGTQGSYNSPLHF.

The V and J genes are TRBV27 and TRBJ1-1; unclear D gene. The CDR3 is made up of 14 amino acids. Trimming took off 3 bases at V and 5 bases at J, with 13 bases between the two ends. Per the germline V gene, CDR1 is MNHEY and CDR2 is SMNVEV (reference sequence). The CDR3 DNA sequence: TGTGCCAGCAGTTTGAATTTACTTGGGACTGAAGCTTTCTTT. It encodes CASSLNLLGTEAFF.